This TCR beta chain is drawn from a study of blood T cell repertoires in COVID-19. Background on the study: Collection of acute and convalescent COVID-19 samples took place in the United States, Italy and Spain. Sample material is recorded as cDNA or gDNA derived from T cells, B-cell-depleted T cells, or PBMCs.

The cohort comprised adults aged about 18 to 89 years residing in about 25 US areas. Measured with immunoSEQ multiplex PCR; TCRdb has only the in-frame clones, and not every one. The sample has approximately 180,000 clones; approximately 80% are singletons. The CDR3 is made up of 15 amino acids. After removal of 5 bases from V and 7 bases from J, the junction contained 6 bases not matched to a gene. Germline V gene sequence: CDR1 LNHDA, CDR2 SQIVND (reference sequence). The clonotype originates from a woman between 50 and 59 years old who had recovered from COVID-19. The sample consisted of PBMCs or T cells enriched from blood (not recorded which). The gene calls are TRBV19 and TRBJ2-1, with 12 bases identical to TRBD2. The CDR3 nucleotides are TGTGCCAGTAGTGAGACTAGCGGGAGAGGGAATGAGCAGTTCTTC. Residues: CASSETSGRGNEQFF.